The 22 T cell receptor beta chains presented below share a single source sample, sequenced in a study of T cells in localized non-small cell lung cancer. The method was immunoSEQ multiplex PCR; TCRdb's version includes in-frame clones alone and lacks a portion of them. The sample has tens of thousands of clones, roughly 90% seen once. Source: peripheral blood, taken before any cancer treatment. The source of these receptors is a female donor of 60 years or more with stage I squamous cell lung carcinoma.

V gene TRBV19 combines with J gene TRBJ2-3, with a weak D call TRBD2 (6 bases). This CDR3 region has 13 residues. Germline V CDR1 and CDR2: LNHDA, SQIVND (reference sequence). The CDR3 sequence is CAQGDSHTDTQYF. The CDR3 DNA is TGTGCTCAAGGGGACTCCCACACAGATACGCAGTATTTT.

V and J are TRBV9 and TRBJ2-7; D is perhaps TRBD2 (6 bases). The germline V gene encodes CDR1 SGDLS and CDR2 YYNGEE. This CDR3 has 16 amino acids. Trimming removed 4 bases from V and 0 bases from J, with 17 bases in between. The CDR3 bases are TGTGCCAGCAGCCCTCCCGGGAGCGGGCGCTCCTACGAGCAGTACTTC. This encodes CASSPPGSGRSYEQYF. The whole variable domain, filled in from reference TRBV9 and TRBJ2-7, reads DSGVTQTPKHLITATGQRVTLRCSPRSGDLSVYWYQQSLDQGLQFLIQYYNGEERAKGNILERFSAQQFPDLHSELNLSSLELGDSALYFCASSPPGSGRSYEQYFGPGTRLTVT.

V usage is TRBV11-1 and J usage is TRBJ2-5, with D hard to call. Germline CDR1 and CDR2: SGHAT and FQDESV (reference sequence). The CDR3 totals 12 residues. Trimming pared 4 bases from V and 5 bases from J, leaving 8 bases between. This CDR3 is CASSSTSETQYF. CDR3 DNA: TGTGCCAGCAGCTCGACCTCGGAGACCCAGTACTTC. The whole variable domain, remainder taken from reference TRBV11-1 and TRBJ2-5, is EAEVAQSPRYKITEKSQAVAFWCDPISGHATLYWYRQILGQGPELLVQFQDESVVDDSQLPKDRFSAERLKGVDSTLKIQPAELGDSAMYLCASSSTSETQYFGPGTRLLVL.

This clone has a handful of counts. The J gene is TRBJ1-1, the V gene TRBV7-2, with D hard to call. From germline, CDR1 is SGHTA and CDR2 FQGNSA. V was pared by 6 bases and J by 1 base, with 9 bases between. The CDR3 runs 13 residues. The chain's CDR3 is CASSRLENTEAFF. CDR3 coding DNA: TGTGCCAGCAGTCGCTTAGAGAACACTGAAGCTTTCTTT.

The chain combines TRBV7-3 with TRBJ2-2; D uncertain. Deletions cut 5 bases from V and 3 bases from J, with 16 bases between. CDR3 length: 16 residues. Germline V CDR1 and CDR2: SGHTA, FQGTGA. The CDR3 sequence is CASSPVVTMDTGELFF. CDR3 bases: TGTGCCAGCAGCCCCGTAGTGACCATGGACACCGGGGAGCTGTTTTTT.

The chain uses TRBV15 and TRBJ1-1, with no clear D. Between the trimmed V and J ends, which lost 5 bases and 5 bases, there was a span of 18 bases. The germline V gene encodes CDR1 LNHNV and CDR2 YYDKDF (reference sequence). The CDR3 has 15 amino acids. DNA for the CDR3: TGTGCCACCAGCGATGAAGGGTTGAAGAGTACTGAAGCTTTCTTT. Translation: CATSDEGLKSTEAFF.

This chain connects TRBV5-1 to TRBJ2-5, with 8 nucleotides matching TRBD2. This CDR3 contains 14 residues. Germline V gives CDR1 SGHRS, CDR2 YFSETQ. V trimming: 2 bases; J trimming: 3 bases; junction bases outside the gene matches: 3. The CDR3 sequence: CASSLRAGEETQYF. CDR3 nucleotide sequence: TGCGCCAGCAGCTTAAGAGCGGGAGAAGAGACCCAGTACTTC.

The chain couples TRBV29-1 to TRBJ2-4; TRBD1 matches 8 bases. The CDR3 spans 16 residues. Trimming at V came to 6 bases and at J to 4 bases, leaving 14 bases not matched to a gene. The germline gives CDR1 SQVTM, CDR2 ANQGSEA. CDR3 coding DNA: TGCAGCGTCGGATGGACAGGGAGGATGGGGAAAAACATTCAGTACTTC. This gives the protein CSVGWTGRMGKNIQYF.

The table lists this clone with a count of one. In DNA, the CDR3 is TGTGCCAGCAGCTCGCCGGGGGGCGCGGGGACAGATACGCAGTATTTT. Protein: CASSSPGGAGTDTQYF. V usage is TRBV7-3 and J usage is TRBJ2-3; the D gene is possibly TRBD2 (7 bases). The germline V and J ends were trimmed by 4 bases and 3 bases, with 17 bases remaining between them. The length of the CDR3 is 16 residues. The germline CDR1 and CDR2 sequences are SGHTA and FQGTGA.

The rearrangement joins TRBV7-2 to TRBJ1-5; 8 bases map to TRBD1. Trimming took 5 bases from V and 2 from J; bases not matched to a gene: 5. CDR3 size: 15 residues. The V gene's germline CDR1 is SGHTA and CDR2 FQGNSA. The CDR3 DNA reads as TGTGCCAGCAGCCATACAGGGGGAGGCAATCAGCCCCAGCATTTT. Its protein is CASSHTGGGNQPQHF. The full variable domain, its missing parts supplied by reference TRBV7-2 and TRBJ1-5, is GAGVSQSPSNKVTEKGKDVELRCDPISGHTALYWYRQSLGQGLEFLIYFQGNSAPDKSGLPSDRFSAERTGGSVSTLTIQRTQQEDSAVYLCASSHTGGGNQPQHFGDGTRLSIL.

The chain has TRBV13 and TRBJ1-2; TRBD1 might be the D (5 bases). V was shortened by 5 bases and J by 4 bases, with 17 bases between the two germline ends. Per the germline V gene, CDR1 is PRHDT and CDR2 is FYEKMQ (reference sequence). The CDR3 runs 15 residues. The CDR3 sequence: CASSLTRGRGYGYTF. CDR3 coding DNA: TGTGCCAGCAGCCTCACCCGGGGGAGGGGCTATGGCTACACCTTC.

The chain is built from TRBV27 and TRBJ1-5; D remains unclear. Between the trimmed V and J ends, which lost 6 bases and 5 bases, there was a span of 11 bases. In germline, CDR1 is MNHEY, CDR2 SMNVEV (reference sequence). The CDR3 runs 13 residues. Here the CDR3 DNA reads TGTGCCAGCAGACCAGGTCTCTATCAGCCCCAGCATTTT. It codes for CASRPGLYQPQHF.

The genes are TRBV7-6 and TRBJ2-1; the match to TRBD2 covers 11 bases. Germline V CDR1 and CDR2: SGHVS, FNYEAQ. The CDR3 has 15 amino acids. The V gene end was trimmed by 5 bases and the J gene end by 7 bases; junction bases not matched to a gene: 7. CDR3 DNA sequence: TGTGCCAGCAGCCGACTAGCGGGATTGGTAAATGAGCAGTTCTTC. This codes for CASSRLAGLVNEQFF.

V and J are TRBV27 and TRBJ1-1; D is ambiguous. The CDR3 length is 13 residues. V gave up 4 bases and J gave up 0 bases, with 6 bases separating them. The V gene's germline CDR1 is MNHEY and CDR2 SMNVEV (reference sequence). This CDR3 is CASSSGLNTEAFF. The CDR3 coding sequence is TGTGCCAGCAGTTCTGGACTGAACACTGAAGCTTTCTTT.

The rearrangement links TRBV19 to TRBJ1-4; D possibly corresponds to TRBD1 (5 bases). Germline CDR1 and CDR2: LNHDA and SQIVND (reference sequence). The CDR3 consists of 15 residues. V gave up 8 bases and J gave up 5 bases, with 18 bases separating them. The CDR3 coding sequence is TGTGCCAGTTTGGGCCGCGGGACGGCGAATGAAAAACTGTTTTTT. This encodes CASLGRGTANEKLFF.

V usage is TRBV4-3 and J usage is TRBJ1-5, with D hard to call. The CDR3 contains 13 residues. The V gene's germline CDR1 is LGHNA and CDR2 YSLEER. V lost 1 base and J lost 4, with 5 bases in between. The CDR3 spells CASSQGPNQPQHF. CDR3 bases: TGCGCCAGCAGCCAAGGGCCGAATCAGCCCCAGCATTTT.

The V and J genes are TRBV7-2 and TRBJ1-5, with D possibly TRBD1 on 5 matching bases. Trimming stripped 3 bases from V and 7 bases from J, with 13 bases between. CDR1 and CDR2 from the germline V gene are SGHTA and FQGNSA. The CDR3 length is 14 residues. This chain's CDR3 is CASSFFGDEQPQHF. The CDR3 nucleotides read TGTGCCAGCAGCTTTTTCGGGGACGAGCAGCCCCAGCATTTT.

This clone has just a few counts. The chain employs TRBV7-2 and TRBJ1-5, with 7 bases that match TRBD1. The ends lost 5 bases at V and 4 bases at J; junction bases unmatched: 5. Germline V lookup: CDR1 SGHTA, CDR2 FQGNSA. CDR3 size: 14 residues. CDR3 nucleotide sequence: TGTGCCAGCAGCCAGGACAGGCGGAATCAGCCCCAGCATTTT. This codes for CASSQDRRNQPQHF.

V and J are TRBV29-1 and TRBJ1-2, with D possibly being TRBD1 (6 bases). The germline V gene encodes CDR1 SQVTM and CDR2 ANQGSEA. V lost 2 bases, J lost 3 bases, and 13 bases lay in between. The CDR3 is made up of 14 amino acids. The CDR3 is CSVESQGPYYGYTF. CDR3 sequence (DNA): TGCAGCGTTGAATCCCAGGGGCCCTACTATGGCTACACCTTC.

The rearrangement links TRBV19 to TRBJ1-2, with a tentative D call TRBD1 (5 bases). V lost 6 bases and J 4 bases, leaving 15 bases between the germline ends. Germline lookup yields CDR1 LNHDA and CDR2 SQIVND (reference sequence). The CDR3 sequence is 14 residues long. The CDR3: CASREVLDSYGYTF. The CDR3 DNA sequence: TGTGCCAGTAGGGAAGTATTAGACAGCTATGGCTACACCTTC.

This chain links TRBV6-5 with TRBJ2-7; TRBD2 aligns across 7 bases. The CDR3 length is 14 residues. Trimming cost V 7 bases and J 7 bases; bases outside gene matches: 13. Germline-derived CDR1 and CDR2 are MNHEY and SVGAGI. CDR3 protein: CASTRAGDTGEQYF. The CDR3 region has the DNA TGTGCCAGCACAAGGGCGGGAGATACGGGAGAGCAGTACTTC.

The chain links TRBV6-5 to TRBJ2-3; 8 nucleotides line up with TRBD2. CDR3 length: 16 amino acids. Looked up from germline, CDR1 is MNHEY and CDR2 is SVGAGI. The trim removed 0 bases at V and 2 bases at J, leaving 4 bases unmatched. The CDR3 protein is CASSYSGSGTTDTQYF. CDR3 DNA: TGTGCCAGCAGTTACTCGGGTAGCGGGACCACAGATACGCAGTATTTT.